These 27 T cell receptor beta chains were sequenced from one sample in a study of identical twins. One entry per CDR3 protein, called by TCRdb with MiXCR from the 5' RACE reads. This sample has more than 400,000 distinct CDR3 sequences, with over 12% found just once. These data were likewise used in another study, on yellow fever vaccine responses in identical twins.

The sample was CD4+ T cells sorted from blood. The receptors were gathered from a young woman in good health.

This clonotype was detected only a few times. This sequence joins TRBV2 and TRBJ2-7; D is unresolved. Deletions cut 7 bases from V and 7 bases from J, with 14 bases between. The germline V gene has CDR1 SNHLY and CDR2 FYNNEI. The CDR3 is made up of 12 amino acids. The CDR3 DNA is TGTGCCAGCAACGGCGGCCTAGGAGAGCAGTACGTC. Protein product: CASNGGLGEQYV.

This clonotype has just a few counts. The CDR3 nucleotides are TGTGCCAGCAGGAGGACCGAAGAGACCCAGTACTTC. It encodes CASRRTEETQYF. V usage is TRBV6-1 and J usage is TRBJ2-5; D not resolved. Germline assignment: CDR1 MNHNS and CDR2 SASEGT. V lost 6 bases and J 3 bases, leaving 8 bases between the germline ends. The CDR3 loop spans 12 amino acids.

This sequence joins TRBV10-3 and TRBJ2-2; no firm D call. V lost 8 bases and J lost 4, with 8 bases in between. The CDR3 has 12 amino acids. Germline V gene data show CDR1 as ENHRY and CDR2 as SYGVKD. The CDR3 reads CAIQDGTGELFF. CDR3 DNA: TGTGCCATCCAAGACGGCACCGGGGAGCTGTTTTTT.

This chain links TRBV24-1 with TRBJ2-2; possible D gene TRBD1, 6 bases. The V gene lost 9 bases and the J gene lost 4 bases, with 14 bases spanning the gap. The CDR3 length is 14 residues. CDR1 is KGHDR and CDR2 is SFDVKD in the germline V gene. In nucleotides, the CDR3 is TGTGCCACCTCCGGGACACGCGGCACCGGGGAGCTGTTTTTT. Amino acids: CATSGTRGTGELFF.

This clonotype was counted a few times. The rearrangement uses TRBV20-1 and TRBJ2-3; 15 nucleotides align to TRBD2. Germline V gene lookup returns CDR1 DFQATT and CDR2 SNEGSKA (reference sequence). V dropped 4 bases and J dropped 4; count of bases not matched to a gene: 6. The CDR3 sequence is 16 residues long. The CDR3 sequence is CSATRTSGRAADTQYF. The CDR3 coding sequence is TGCAGTGCTACCCGGACTAGCGGGAGGGCAGCAGATACGCAGTATTTT.

The chain recombines TRBV27 with TRBJ1-2; D remains ambiguous. Trimming cost V 4 bases and J 3 bases, with 12 bases left between them. The CDR3 length is 14 residues. CDR1 and CDR2 from the germline V gene are MNHEY and SMNVEV (reference sequence). CDR3 amino acids: CASSSSTADYGYTF. The CDR3 DNA is TGTGCCAGCAGTTCCTCTACCGCGGACTATGGCTACACCTTC.

This clonotype was counted a few times. This rearrangement joins TRBV10-3 to TRBJ2-6; D is uncertain. The germline V gene has CDR1 ENHRY and CDR2 SYGVKD. V was trimmed by 10 bases and J by 0 bases, leaving 4 bases between them. There are 12 residues in the CDR3. The DNA for the CDR3 is TGTGCCACCACCTCTGGGGCCAACGTCCTGACTTTC. Translated, it gives CATTSGANVLTF.

This clonotype has only one observation. The rearrangement links TRBV6-1 to TRBJ1-4; 9 bases are shared with TRBD1. V lost 6 bases, J lost 3 bases, and 5 bases stayed unmatched. The CDR3 covers 15 residues. Germline V gene lookup returns CDR1 MNHNS and CDR2 SASEGT. CDR3: CASSAGQGPNEKLFF. CDR3 bases: TGTGCCAGCAGCGCAGGACAGGGGCCTAATGAAAAACTGTTTTTT.

This rearrangement joins TRBV2 to TRBJ2-1; TRBD2 matches at 11 bases. V shed 11 bases, J shed 9 bases, and the junction held 24 bases outside the gene matches. This CDR3 contains 18 residues. Germline assignment: CDR1 SNHLY and CDR2 FYNNEI. CDR3 in DNA: TGTGCCTCCAGAGGCCCCGGGACTAGCGGAATAGCCTGGGGTGAGCAGTTCTTC. It is translated as CASRGPGTSGIAWGEQFF.

The rearrangement joins TRBV20-1 to TRBJ1-1, with a possible D match to TRBD1 (6 bases). Germline-derived CDR1 and CDR2 are DFQATT and SNEGSKA (reference sequence). V was clipped by 6 bases and J by 4 bases, with 21 bases between them. This CDR3 spans 15 amino acids. In DNA form, the CDR3 reads TGCAGTGCCTCCCGTGGTGGGACACTTCTCACTGAAGCTTTCTTT. This encodes CSASRGGTLLTEAFF.

This chain joins TRBV7-9 and TRBJ1-2; D gene ambiguous. Trimming took 3 bases from V and 6 from J, leaving 5 bases between them. This CDR3 contains 11 residues. The germline gives CDR1 SEHNR, CDR2 FQNEAQ (reference sequence). The CDR3 spells CASSFSDGYTF. CDR3 in DNA: TGTGCCAGCAGCTTTAGCGATGGCTACACCTTC.

Here the CDR3 DNA reads TGTGCCAGCAGCTTTGGGGCGAGTGCAACTAATGAAAAACTGTTTTTT. It codes for CASSFGASATNEKLFF. The genes are TRBV5-8 and TRBJ1-4; D might be TRBD1 (5 bases). Germline V gene data show CDR1 as SGHTS and CDR2 as YDEGEE. CDR3 length: 16 residues. Trimming pared 2 bases from V and 0 bases from J, leaving 11 bases between.

The V call is TRBV15, the J call TRBJ2-3; 8 positions agree with TRBD1. The CDR3 is 16 residues long. Germline-derived CDR1 and CDR2 are LNHNV and YYDKDF (reference sequence). The V segment lost 5 bases and the J segment 0 bases; nucleotides outside the gene matches: 7. The CDR3 coding sequence is TGTGCCACCAGCGAAACCAGGGGGCTTAGCACAGATACGCAGTATTTT. Translation gives CATSETRGLSTDTQYF.

This clonotype was observed a few times. The rearrangement joins TRBV10-2 to TRBJ1-3, with a possible D match to TRBD1 (5 bases). Germline V lookup: CDR1 WSHSY, CDR2 SAAADI. The CDR3 sequence is 14 residues long. V lost 7 bases to trimming and J lost 4 bases, with 14 bases between them. Written as DNA, the CDR3 is TGCGCCAGCAACCCCTCAGGGCCCGGAAACACCATATATTTT. Translation: CASNPSGPGNTIYF.

The chain combines TRBV10-3 with TRBJ2-5; D ambiguous. Trimming took off 5 bases at V and 4 bases at J, with 11 bases between the two ends. Germline V gene data show CDR1 as ENHRY and CDR2 as SYGVKD. This CDR3 is 13 amino acids long. Written as DNA, the CDR3 is TGTGCCATCAGTTCAAGTTGGTTAGAGACCCAGTACTTC. Amino acid sequence: CAISSSWLETQYF.

This chain joins TRBV5-1 and TRBJ2-1; 7 nucleotides match TRBD2. CDR1 is SGHRS, CDR2 YFSETQ, per germline. The CDR3 extends over 17 amino acids. With 4 bases clipped from V and 7 bases from J, the junction kept 17 bases outside the gene matches. CDR3 nucleotide sequence: TGCGCCAGCAGCCCAAGGATATCTGGCGGGAGTGGGAATGAGCAGTTCTTC. This translates into CASSPRISGGSGNEQFF.

At least ten counts were recorded for this clonotype. CDR3 in amino acids: CASSFHTEAFF. DNA for the CDR3: TGTGCCAGCAGTTTCCACACTGAAGCTTTCTTT. This chain connects TRBV28 to TRBJ1-1; the D is unclear. The CDR3 spans 11 residues. V lost 3 bases to trimming and J lost 3 bases, with 2 bases between them. Looked up from germline, CDR1 is MDHEN and CDR2 is SYDVKM. The full variable domain, in which reference TRBV28 and TRBJ1-1 provide the parts outside the CDR3, is DVKVTQSSRYLVKRTGEKVFLECVQDMDHENMFWYRQDPGLGLRLIYFSYDVKMKEKGDIPEGYSVSREKKERFSLILESASTNQTSMYLCASSFHTEAFFGQGTRLTVV.

This clonotype was counted only a few times. The rearrangement uses TRBV9 and TRBJ2-2, with D unresolved. Trimming stripped 3 bases from V and 4 bases from J, with 16 bases between. The germline V gene has CDR1 SGDLS and CDR2 YYNGEE. The CDR3 sequence is 16 residues long. The CDR3 region is CASSATTKYGTGELFF. CDR3 sequence (DNA): TGTGCCAGCAGCGCCACAACTAAGTATGGCACCGGGGAGCTGTTTTTT.

V is TRBV6-1 and J is TRBJ1-2, with D possibly matching TRBD1 (6 bases). The V and J ends lost 10 bases and 4 bases respectively, with 16 bases between them. The CDR3 has 13 amino acids. CDR1 is MNHNS, CDR2 SASEGT, per germline. As DNA, the CDR3 is TGTGCCATCTCCAGGGGAGAACTCTATGGCTACACCTTC. It yields the protein CAISRGELYGYTF.

V is TRBV29-1 and J is TRBJ1-2, with 8 bases lining up with TRBD1. This CDR3 is built from 14 residues. Germline V lookup: CDR1 SQVTM, CDR2 ANQGSEA. After removal of 0 bases from V and 7 bases from J, the junction contained 7 bases not matched to a gene. The CDR3 sequence: CSVEERGQGAGYTF. For the CDR3, the DNA is TGCAGCGTTGAAGAGCGCGGACAGGGTGCTGGCTACACCTTC.

V usage is TRBV7-9 and J usage is TRBJ2-1, with TRBD2 matching 8 bases. Germline V lookup: CDR1 SEHNR, CDR2 FQNEAQ (reference sequence). The length of the CDR3 is 16 residues. V lost 4 bases and J lost 4; bases outside the gene matches: 9. CDR3 nucleotide sequence: TGTGCCAGCAGCTCTTCTAGCGGGCTAACGTACAATGAGCAGTTCTTC. Translated: CASSSSSGLTYNEQFF.

This clonotype was seen more than once but under ten times. The chain couples TRBV20-1 to TRBJ2-7; 7 nucleotides match TRBD1. The germline CDR1 and CDR2 sequences are DFQATT and SNEGSKA (reference sequence). This CDR3 contains 14 residues. Germline trimming cut 1 base from V and 4 bases from J; bases unmatched to any gene: 7. The CDR3 loop reads CSARVRQGSYEQYF. The CDR3 DNA reads as TGCAGTGCTAGAGTCCGACAGGGATCGTACGAGCAGTACTTC.

This clonotype has ten or more counts. V and J are TRBV12-3 or TRBV12-4 and TRBJ2-1; 9 bases line up with TRBD1. The CDR3 contains 15 residues. Unmatched junction bases numbered 10, after V lost 5 bases and J lost 8 bases. The CDR3 bases are TGTGCCAGCAGTCCGCACGAGGGACAGGGCCATGAGCAGTTCTTC. It encodes CASSPHEGQGHEQFF.

This clonotype was picked up a small number of times. The chain employs TRBV5-1 and TRBJ2-1, with D perhaps TRBD1 (5 bases). The germline V and J ends were trimmed by 1 base and 7 bases, with 9 bases remaining between them. Germline CDR1 is SGHRS and CDR2 is YFSETQ. The CDR3 is made up of 13 amino acids. The CDR3 sequence is CASSLTGVNEQFF. CDR3 in DNA: TGCGCCAGCAGCTTGACAGGTGTTAATGAGCAGTTCTTC.

The sample holds a few counts of this clonotype. The chain has TRBV7-8 and TRBJ2-5; the D is unclear. Between the trimmed V and J ends, which lost 0 bases and 4 bases, there was a span of 12 bases. The CDR3 sequence is 15 residues long. Germline V gene lookup returns CDR1 SGHVS and CDR2 FQNEAQ. CDR3 sequence (DNA): TGTGCCAGCAGCTTAGCTAGGTCCCTGGGAGAGACCCAGTACTTC. Its protein is CASSLARSLGETQYF.

V and J are TRBV7-9 and TRBJ2-1, with 7 nucleotides matching TRBD1. CDR1 SEHNR and CDR2 FQNEAQ come from the germline V gene (reference sequence). The ends lost 4 bases at V and 2 bases at J; junction bases unmatched: 5. The CDR3 length is 15 residues. CDR3 nucleotide sequence: TGTGCCAGCAGCTCAAAAGGGGGCCCCTACAATGAGCAGTTCTTC. This encodes CASSSKGGPYNEQFF.

V usage is TRBV3-1 and J usage is TRBJ2-3; D gene uncertain. The ends were cut back, 1 base at V and 10 bases at J, with 15 bases in the middle. CDR1 and CDR2 (germline): LGHDT, YNNKEL (reference sequence). The length of the CDR3 is 14 residues. The chain's CDR3 is CASSQGLAAPAQYF. CDR3 nucleotide sequence: TGTGCCAGCAGCCAAGGTCTTGCGGCTCCCGCGCAGTATTTT.